The 29 T cell receptor beta chains presented below share a single source sample, sequenced in a study of blood T cell repertoires in COVID-19. The protocol was immunoSEQ multiplex PCR, while the TCRdb copy is restricted to in-frame clones and leaves out a portion. The sample has about 80,000 clones, approximately 80% seen once; the top ten hold 9.5% to 15%. Sequencing used peripheral blood. These receptors were obtained from a man older than 75 with acute or convalescent COVID-19.

The J gene is TRBJ2-7, the V gene TRBV27; 12 nucleotides align to TRBD2. V was pared by 5 bases and J by 3 bases, with 5 bases of the junction left unmatched. Looked up from germline, CDR1 is MNHEY and CDR2 is SMNVEV (reference sequence). The CDR3 is made up of 15 amino acids. The CDR3: CASSGGLAGIYEQYF. CDR3 nucleotide sequence: TGTGCCAGCAGTGGAGGACTAGCGGGAATCTACGAGCAGTACTTC.

The rearrangement uses TRBV25-1 and TRBJ2-3; 8 bases are shared with TRBD2. The V segment lost 1 base and the J segment 2 bases; nucleotides outside the gene matches: 5. This CDR3 spans 16 amino acids. Germline values: CDR1 MGHDK, CDR2 SYGVNS. CDR3 DNA sequence: TGTGCCAGCAGTGAATCCGGGCGGGGGGACACAGATACGCAGTATTTT. As protein: CASSESGRGDTDTQYF.

The V and J genes are TRBV5-1 and TRBJ1-1; TRBD1 aligns across 8 bases. There are 17 residues in the CDR3. Unmatched junction bases numbered 11, after V lost 4 bases and J lost 0 bases. Germline CDR1 reads SGHRS; CDR2 reads YFSETQ. DNA for the CDR3: TGCGCCAGCAGCCCCCGGACAGGGACAAGCATGAACACTGAAGCTTTCTTT. It encodes CASSPRTGTSMNTEAFF.

The chain has TRBV6-4 and TRBJ2-2, with 7 positions matching TRBD1. CDR3 length: 15 amino acids. In germline, CDR1 is MRHNA, CDR2 SNTAGT. The V and J ends lost 5 bases and 7 bases, in that order; junction bases with no gene match: 10. Here the CDR3 DNA reads TGTGCCAGCAGTCCGAGACAGGGTTTAGGCGGGGAGCTGTTTTTT. Amino acid sequence: CASSPRQGLGGELFF.

V usage is TRBV6-5 and J usage is TRBJ1-1; the D gene is possibly TRBD1 (6 bases). Trimming shortened V by 7 bases and J by 4 bases, and 16 bases separated the two germline ends. The CDR3 loop spans 14 amino acids. CDR1 is MNHEY and CDR2 is SVGAGI in the germline V gene. The CDR3 DNA reads as TGTGCCAGCACCGATCCGACAGGCATCACTGAAGCTTTCTTT. Protein product: CASTDPTGITEAFF.

The chain carries TRBV5-6 and TRBJ2-7, with D unresolved. In germline, CDR1 is SGHDT, CDR2 YYEEEE. V was shortened by 0 bases and J by 7 bases, with 8 bases between the two germline ends. The CDR3 runs 12 residues. The CDR3 loop is CASSLGGREQYF. CDR3 DNA: TGTGCCAGCAGCTTGGGTGGTCGGGAGCAGTACTTC.

The V call is TRBV5-6, the J call TRBJ2-7; D not resolved. Germline values: CDR1 SGHDT, CDR2 YYEEEE. V was pared by 2 bases and J by 2 bases, with 8 bases between. The CDR3 sequence is 13 residues long. In DNA form, the CDR3 reads TGTGCCAGCAGCTTTTTTGTAGCCTACGAGCAGTACTTC. It yields the protein CASSFFVAYEQYF.

This clone is a singleton in its sample. This chain connects TRBV7-2 to TRBJ2-2; D perhaps matches TRBD1 (5 bases). The CDR3 is 14 amino acids. Per germline, CDR1 SGHTA and CDR2 FQGNSA. V dropped 3 bases and J dropped 4 bases, with 9 bases sitting between them. CDR3 sequence (DNA): TGTGCCAGCAGCTTGAGTGGGGCCACCGGGGAGCTGTTTTTT. It specifies CASSLSGATGELFF.

This sequence joins TRBV7-8 and TRBJ2-3; no clear D gene. V gave up 2 bases and J gave up 0 bases, with 6 bases separating them. The CDR3 loop spans 14 amino acids. Germline-derived CDR1 and CDR2 are SGHVS and FQNEAQ. The CDR3 loop is CASSLISSTDTQYF. The DNA for the CDR3 is TGTGCCAGCAGCTTAATTTCTAGCACAGATACGCAGTATTTT.

CDR3 loop: CASSPYRGGMNTEAFF. As DNA, the CDR3 is TGTGCCAGCAGCCCCTACAGGGGGGGGATGAACACTGAAGCTTTCTTT. The chain couples TRBV3-1 (or the pseudogene TRBV3-2) to TRBJ1-1; TRBD1 agrees at 8 bases. Trimming cost V 4 bases and J 0 bases; bases outside gene matches: 7. This CDR3 spans 16 amino acids. The germline CDR1 and CDR2 sequences are LGHDT and YNNKEL (reference sequence).

The rearrangement joins TRBV10-3 to TRBJ1-1; D perhaps matches TRBD1 (6 bases). This CDR3 has 15 residues. V was clipped by 1 base and J by 1 base, with 10 bases between them. Germline loops: CDR1 ENHRY, CDR2 SYGVKD. Here the CDR3 reads CAISEYRAGNTEAFF. The CDR3, as DNA: TGTGCCATCAGTGAGTACAGGGCTGGGAACACTGAAGCTTTCTTT.

This sequence joins TRBV25-1 and TRBJ1-6, with TRBD1 matching over 9 bases. J was trimmed by 9 bases and V by 3 bases; bases with no gene match: 6. Germline CDR1 is MGHDK and CDR2 is SYGVNS. The CDR3 spans 15 residues. CDR3 protein: CASSEGGQGTSPLHF. Written as DNA, the CDR3 is TGTGCCAGCAGTGAGGGGGGACAGGGCACTTCACCCCTCCACTTT.

V gene TRBV7-9 combines with J gene TRBJ2-6, with 9 bases lining up with TRBD1. From germline, CDR1 is SEHNR and CDR2 FQNEAQ (reference sequence). The CDR3 totals 16 residues. Unmatched junction bases numbered 6, after V lost 5 bases and J lost 4 bases. CDR3 protein: CASSPRTGAGANVLTF. CDR3 nucleotides: TGTGCCAGCAGCCCACGGACAGGGGCCGGGGCCAACGTCCTGACTTTC. The whole variable domain, filled in from reference TRBV7-9 and TRBJ2-6, reads DTGVSQNPRHKITKRGQNVTFRCDPISEHNRLYWYRQTLGQGPEFLTYFQNEAQLEKSRLLSDRFSAERPKGSFSTLEIQRTEQGDSAMYLCASSPRTGAGANVLTFGAGSRLTVL.

The J gene is TRBJ2-5, the V gene TRBV5-1; 10 nucleotides agree with TRBD1. V lost 5 bases to trimming and J lost 5 bases; unmatched junction nucleotides: 6. Per germline, CDR1 SGHRS and CDR2 YFSETQ. The CDR3 covers 14 residues. The CDR3 bases are TGCGCCAGCAGTACGACAGGGGGCAAGGAGACCCAGTACTTC. Protein product: CASSTTGGKETQYF.

V and J are TRBV11-1 and TRBJ2-7, with D possibly being TRBD1 (6 bases). V was pared by 3 bases and J by 3 bases, with 12 bases between. The CDR3 runs 14 residues. The V gene's germline CDR1 is SGHAT and CDR2 FQDESV (reference sequence). The CDR3 is CASSFQQGNYEQYF. In DNA form, the CDR3 reads TGTGCCAGCAGCTTTCAGCAGGGGAACTACGAGCAGTACTTC.

The V gene is TRBV4-2, the J gene TRBJ2-5, with TRBD2 matching over 9 bases. V was pared by 1 base and J by 5 bases, with 5 bases of the junction left unmatched. The CDR3 length is 15 residues. Per the germline V gene, CDR1 is LGHNA and CDR2 is YNFKEQ. The CDR3 protein is CASSQGGGAGETQYF. The CDR3 DNA reads TGTGCCAGCAGCCAAGGCGGGGGGGCCGGTGAGACCCAGTACTTC.

The chain links TRBV19 to TRBJ2-1; D is unresolved. V lost 4 bases and J lost 11, with 12 bases in between. This CDR3 has 12 residues. Germline V CDR1 and CDR2: LNHDA, SQIVND (reference sequence). Written as DNA, the CDR3 is TGTGCCAGTAGTACCGCCTCAGGCAAGCAGTTCTTC. Residues: CASSTASGKQFF.

CDR3 protein: CASSQGTSGKTPWETQYF. DNA for the CDR3: TGTGCCAGCAGCCAGGGGACTAGCGGGAAGACCCCGTGGGAGACCCAGTACTTC. This chain joins TRBV7-6 and TRBJ2-5; TRBD2 agrees at 13 bases. Trimming took 5 bases from V and 5 from J; bases not matched to a gene: 14. Germline CDR1 is SGHVS and CDR2 is FNYEAQ. CDR3 size: 18 residues.

CDR3 protein: CASSFREYNSPLHF. The DNA for the CDR3 is TGTGCCAGCAGTTTTCGCGAGTATAATTCACCCCTCCACTTT. This chain uses TRBV27 with TRBJ1-6, with D unclear. The CDR3 extends over 14 amino acids. Germline CDR1 and CDR2: MNHEY and SMNVEV (reference sequence). V lost 3 bases and J 4 bases, leaving 7 bases between the germline ends.

The J gene is TRBJ1-5, the V gene TRBV5-1; D is perhaps TRBD1 (5 bases). Trimming took 0 bases from V and 6 from J, leaving 7 bases between them. This CDR3 has 13 amino acids. Germline lookup yields CDR1 SGHRS and CDR2 YFSETQ. CDR3 bases: TGCGCCAGCAGCTTGGAGGGGCGTCAGCCCCAGCATTTT. Protein product: CASSLEGRQPQHF.

The rearrangement joins TRBV20-1 to TRBJ2-1; perhaps TRBD1 as D (6 bases). The V gene's germline CDR1 is DFQATT and CDR2 SNEGSKA (reference sequence). This CDR3 contains 16 residues. V lost 3 bases, J lost 5 bases, and 20 bases lay in between. CDR3 amino acids: CSASQGRGGYHNEQFF. DNA for the CDR3: TGCAGTGCTAGTCAGGGCAGGGGTGGTTACCACAATGAGCAGTTCTTC.

The chain's CDR3 is CASSVGSPGQGIGYTF. The CDR3 nucleotides read TGTGCCAGCAGCGTAGGGTCTCCGGGACAAGGGATTGGCTACACCTTC. The chain employs TRBV9 and TRBJ1-2; D possibly corresponds to TRBD1 (6 bases). CDR3 length: 16 residues. The V and J ends lost 0 bases and 7 bases respectively, with 19 bases between them. Germline V gives CDR1 SGDLS, CDR2 YYNGEE.

This chain links TRBV11-2 with TRBJ2-2; unclear D gene. V was cut by 2 bases and J by 5 bases, with 9 bases left in between. CDR3 length equals 14 residues. The germline V gene has CDR1 SGHAT and CDR2 FQNNGV. As DNA, the CDR3 is TGTGCCAGCAGCTTACGCGGAGTTACCGGGGAGCTGTTTTTT. Its translation is CASSLRGVTGELFF.

The CDR3 region is CASSSLQGAIETEAFF. CDR3 nucleotides: TGTGCCAGCAGTTCTCTACAGGGGGCGATTGAGACTGAAGCTTTCTTT. The chain links TRBV6-5 to TRBJ1-1; 9 bases line up with TRBD1. Losses at the gene ends were 4 bases for V and 5 bases for J; bases not matched to a gene: 11. CDR1 is MNHEY, CDR2 SVGAGI, per germline. The CDR3 consists of 16 residues.

The genes are TRBV27 and TRBJ2-2, with D maybe TRBD1 (6 bases). This CDR3 comprises 15 residues. CDR1 and CDR2 from the germline V gene are MNHEY and SMNVEV (reference sequence). V was clipped by 6 bases and J by 6 bases, with 17 bases between them. CDR3 sequence: CASSLGQGIAGELFF. In nucleotides, the CDR3 is TGTGCCAGCAGCCTCGGGCAGGGGATCGCCGGGGAGCTGTTTTTT.

This chain uses TRBV3-1 (or the pseudogene TRBV3-2) with TRBJ2-2; tentatively, D is TRBD1 (5 bases). V was trimmed by 2 bases and J by 5 bases, leaving 9 bases between them. CDR1 LGHDT and CDR2 YNNKEL come from the germline V gene (reference sequence). The CDR3 contains 14 residues. The CDR3 loop is CASSQRGHTGELFF. CDR3 sequence (DNA): TGTGCCAGCAGCCAAAGGGGCCATACCGGGGAGCTGTTTTTT.

This chain uses TRBV5-1 with TRBJ1-1; D possibly corresponds to TRBD1 (6 bases). CDR1 is SGHRS, CDR2 YFSETQ, per germline. CDR3 size: 15 residues. Trimming removed 4 bases from V and 2 bases from J, with 15 bases in between. Here the CDR3 reads CASSIQGGGNTEAFF. The CDR3 nucleotides read TGCGCCAGCAGCATCCAAGGGGGGGGAAACACTGAAGCTTTCTTT.

This clone has only a few counts. This chain uses TRBV18 with TRBJ2-7; TRBD1 matches at 10 bases. This CDR3 is built from 15 residues. The germline CDR1 and CDR2 sequences are KGHSH and LQKENI. V was clipped by 3 bases and J by 2 bases; unmatched bases: 4. The CDR3 coding sequence is TGTGCCAGCTCACCCCCCGGGACAGGGGCCTACGAGCAGTACTTC. Translation: CASSPPGTGAYEQYF.

There are a few counts of this clone. J is TRBJ2-7 and V is TRBV9, with D possibly TRBD1 on 5 matching bases. CDR1 and CDR2 from the germline V gene are SGDLS and YYNGEE. There are 15 residues in the CDR3. V was pared by 4 bases and J by 2 bases, with 16 bases between. The CDR3 reads CASSRSTEQAYEQYF. The CDR3 coding sequence is TGTGCCAGCAGCAGATCGACAGAACAAGCCTACGAGCAGTACTTC.